The next 9 T cell receptor beta chains were all read from a single sample in a study of cytomegalovirus exposure and HLA in healthy donors. The primer mix had 60 Vbeta and 13 Jbeta primers. Sequencing used immunoSEQ multiplex PCR; TCRdb keeps in-frame clones, though not all of them. The sample shows over 200,000 clones, around 88% of them seen only once. The sample was PBMCs. The receptors were sampled from a woman aged 18-29 years in good health and CMV-seronegative.

The V and J genes are TRBV19 and TRBJ1-2; no clear D. Trimming shortened V by 1 base and J by 1 base, and 7 bases separated the two germline ends. This CDR3 spans 14 amino acids. The germline V gene has CDR1 LNHDA and CDR2 SQIVND (reference sequence). CDR3 in DNA: TGTGCCAGTAGTATAGTTAGCCATAACTATGGCTACACCTTC. Translation gives CASSIVSHNYGYTF.

This clone was seen once. The rearrangement links TRBV11-2 to TRBJ2-4, with D possibly matching TRBD1 (7 bases). There are 18 residues in the CDR3. Germline V lookup: CDR1 SGHAT, CDR2 FQNNGV. Deletions cut 5 bases from V and 9 bases from J, with 29 bases between. CDR3: CASSPYLGGGLGEGIQYF. CDR3 nucleotide sequence: TGTGCCAGCAGCCCCTATCTCGGAGGGGGCCTGGGTGAGGGCATTCAGTACTTC.

The rearrangement links TRBV9 to TRBJ2-1, with a tentative D call TRBD1 (6 bases). Germline CDR1 reads SGDLS; CDR2 reads YYNGEE. The CDR3 consists of 15 residues. Deletions cut 3 bases from V and 2 bases from J, with 12 bases between. The CDR3 coding sequence is TGTGCCAGCAGCGCCGGGACACCCACCTACAATGAGCAGTTCTTC. This sequence encodes CASSAGTPTYNEQFF.

V usage is TRBV20-1 and J usage is TRBJ2-7; D is perhaps TRBD1 (5 bases). CDR3 length equals 11 residues. The V end lost 3 bases, the J end lost 2 bases, and 5 bases lay between the germline ends. CDR1 is DFQATT and CDR2 is SNEGSKA in the germline V gene (reference sequence). The DNA for the CDR3 is TGCAGTGCTAGCAGGGCCTACGAGCAGTACTTC. The encoded protein is CSASRAYEQYF.

V and J are TRBV7-9 and TRBJ2-7; 8 nucleotides agree with TRBD2. With 2 bases clipped from V and 2 bases from J, the junction kept 8 bases outside the gene matches. The germline gives CDR1 SEHNR, CDR2 FQNEAQ (reference sequence). CDR3 length equals 16 residues. CDR3 sequence: CASSLPGGGKPYEQYF. CDR3 DNA sequence: TGTGCCAGCAGCTTACCGGGAGGGGGAAAGCCCTACGAGCAGTACTTC.

The count of this clone is one. The V call is TRBV11-3, the J call TRBJ1-2; D not resolved. Germline CDR1 and CDR2: SGHNT and YENEEA. The CDR3 length is 13 residues. V was shortened by 0 bases and J by 3 bases, with 5 bases between the two germline ends. The CDR3 DNA follows: TGTGCCAGCAGCTTAGACGAGCACTATGGCTACACCTTC. Protein sequence: CASSLDEHYGYTF.

The rearrangement uses TRBV19 and TRBJ1-5; D call uncertain. The length of the CDR3 is 14 residues. With 3 bases removed from V and 1 base from J, the gap between germline ends came to 7 bases. The germline CDR1 and CDR2 sequences are LNHDA and SQIVND (reference sequence). The CDR3 sequence is CASSIMASNQPQHF. For the CDR3, the DNA is TGTGCCAGTAGTATCATGGCAAGCAATCAGCCCCAGCATTTT.

This rearrangement joins TRBV7-9 to TRBJ2-7; TRBD2 aligns across 9 bases. V gave up 4 bases and J gave up 1 base; unmatched junction bases: 8. This CDR3 is 16 amino acids long. In germline, CDR1 is SEHNR, CDR2 FQNEAQ (reference sequence). The CDR3 DNA reads as TGTGCCAGCAGCTCTCTAGGGACTAGCCCATCCTACGAGCAGTACTTC. Protein product: CASSSLGTSPSYEQYF.

This chain connects TRBV11-3 to TRBJ2-5, with a possible D match to TRBD2 (6 bases). V was trimmed by 5 bases and J by 2 bases, leaving 21 bases between them. The length of the CDR3 is 17 residues. Per germline, CDR1 SGHNT and CDR2 YENEEA. CDR3 sequence (DNA): TGTGCCAGCAGCATACTCAGACTAGACCCTTCACAAGAGACCCAGTACTTC. Translating it yields CASSILRLDPSQETQYF.